The 20 T cell receptor beta chains presented below share a single source sample, sequenced in a study of blood T cell dynamics during melanoma immunotherapy. Time point described: pre-treatment baseline. Produced via immunoSEQ multiplex PCR; TCRdb's table is partial and in-frame only. The sample consists of nearly 3,500 clones, approximately 92% of them appearing once. The specimen comprised effector memory CD8+ T cells from blood, sampled from a patient treated with checkpoint blockade. These receptors all come from a human donor with melanoma.

V is TRBV29-1 and J is TRBJ2-1, with D unresolved. V was cut by 4 bases and J by 4 bases, with 8 bases left in between. Germline CDR1 is SQVTM and CDR2 is ANQGSEA. The CDR3 covers 12 residues. Written as DNA, the CDR3 is TGCAGCGTTGCGGGCAGTTACAATGAGCAGTTCTTC. It encodes CSVAGSYNEQFF.

The chain combines TRBV30 with TRBJ2-5, with D tentatively TRBD1 (5 bases). Germline V CDR1 and CDR2: GTSNPN, SVGIG (reference sequence). The CDR3 runs 15 residues. V gave up 0 bases and J gave up 5 bases, with 16 bases separating them. The CDR3 DNA is TGTGCCTGGAGTGTACAAGCCAGGGTTGGGGAGACCCAGTACTTC. Protein: CAWSVQARVGETQYF. Variable domain in full (rest from reference TRBV30 and TRBJ2-5): SQTIHQWPATLVQPVGSPLSLECTVEGTSNPNLYWYRQAAGRGLQLLFYSVGIGQISSEVPQNLSASRPQDRQFILSSKKLLLSDSGFYLCAWSVQARVGETQYFGPGTRLLVL.

V is TRBV15 and J is TRBJ2-7, with a weak D call TRBD1 (5 bases). The length of the CDR3 is 13 residues. Germline loops: CDR1 LNHNV, CDR2 YYDKDF (reference sequence). Trimming removed 8 bases from V and 6 bases from J, with 17 bases in between. The CDR3: CATGLGLRSEQYF. The DNA for the CDR3 is TGTGCCACCGGGTTGGGGCTGCGGTCCGAGCAGTACTTC.

This clone was counted once. CDR3 protein: CASSPSGRDSYEQYF. In DNA form, the CDR3 reads TGTGCCAGCAGCCCTAGCGGGAGGGACTCCTACGAGCAGTACTTC. The chain recombines TRBV7-8 with TRBJ2-7; 12 bases fit TRBD2. The germline CDR1 and CDR2 sequences are SGHVS and FQNEAQ. The CDR3 runs 15 residues. V lost 5 bases and J lost 0; bases outside the gene matches: 2.

The chain carries TRBV30 and TRBJ1-1, with D hard to call. Deletions cut 5 bases from V and 0 bases from J, with 10 bases between. Germline V lookup: CDR1 GTSNPN, CDR2 SVGIG (reference sequence). The CDR3 is 13 residues long. The CDR3 DNA sequence: TGTGCCTGGCGTCTGGAGTTGAACACTGAAGCTTTCTTT. The encoded protein is CAWRLELNTEAFF.

The gene calls are TRBV30 and TRBJ2-7; D call uncertain. Looked up from germline, CDR1 is GTSNPN and CDR2 is SVGIG (reference sequence). There are 13 residues in the CDR3. V lost 0 bases and J 1 base, leaving 7 bases between the germline ends. The chain's CDR3 is CAWSVGISYEQYF. CDR3 DNA: TGTGCCTGGAGTGTAGGCATTTCCTACGAGCAGTACTTC. The full variable domain, in which reference TRBV30 and TRBJ2-7 provide the parts outside the CDR3, is SQTIHQWPATLVQPVGSPLSLECTVEGTSNPNLYWYRQAAGRGLQLLFYSVGIGQISSEVPQNLSASRPQDRQFILSSKKLLLSDSGFYLCAWSVGISYEQYFGPGTRLTVT.

The genes are TRBV7-3 and TRBJ2-3; the D call may be TRBD1 or TRBD2 (5 bases each). The CDR3 runs 15 residues. V lost 4 bases and J lost 2, with 13 bases in between. The germline CDR1 and CDR2 sequences are SGHTA and FQGTGA. The CDR3 protein is CASSSPRGDTDTQYF. CDR3 in DNA: TGTGCCAGCAGCTCCCCGAGGGGAGACACAGATACGCAGTATTTT.

The sample holds one count of this clone. This chain connects TRBV27 to TRBJ2-7, with 8 bases fitting TRBD2. The CDR3 spans 19 residues. Germline trimming cut 2 bases from V and 3 bases from J; bases unmatched to any gene: 18. Germline V CDR1 and CDR2: MNHEY, SMNVEV (reference sequence). For the CDR3, the DNA is TGTGCCAGCAGTTTAATAAGCCCTACGGGGGGGCGGGAGGTCTACGAGCAGTACTTC. Translated: CASSLISPTGGREVYEQYF.

A word on this clone: Additional DNA sequences in this sample encode the identical CDR3. The V and J genes are TRBV28 and TRBJ1-1; 8 nucleotides agree with TRBD1. V was clipped by 6 bases and J by 5 bases; unmatched bases: 8. CDR3 length equals 14 residues. CDR1 and CDR2 (germline): MDHEN, SYDVKM. In nucleotides, the CDR3 is TGTGCCAGCAGACGAGGACAGGGTGGGACTGAAGCTTTCTTT. Its protein product is CASRRGQGGTEAFF.

V and J are TRBV4-3 and TRBJ2-1; a possible D gene is TRBD2 (6 bases). Looked up from germline, CDR1 is LGHNA and CDR2 is YSLEER. This CDR3 is 15 amino acids long. The ends were cut back, 0 bases at V and 6 bases at J, with 12 bases in the middle. CDR3 residues: CASSQDHRDSNEQFF. DNA of the CDR3: TGCGCCAGCAGCCAAGATCACCGGGACTCCAATGAGCAGTTCTTC.

V usage is TRBV5-1 and J usage is TRBJ2-7; 8 nucleotides match TRBD2. J lost 0 bases, V lost 7 bases, and 12 bases had no gene match. This CDR3 contains 16 residues. CDR1 and CDR2 from the germline V gene are SGHRS and YFSETQ. This CDR3 reads CASAPVLAAYSYEQYF. The CDR3 nucleotides are TGCGCCAGCGCACCTGTACTAGCGGCCTACTCCTACGAGCAGTACTTC.

The chain recombines TRBV18 with TRBJ2-7; tentative D call: TRBD1 (6 bases). Germline V gives CDR1 KGHSH, CDR2 LQKENI. Trimming cost V 7 bases and J 0 bases, with 16 bases left between them. The CDR3 is 15 residues long. For the CDR3, the DNA is TGTGCCAGCTTCGGGCAGGGGCACAGCTCCTACGAGCAGTACTTC. Amino acids: CASFGQGHSSYEQYF.

The rearrangement links TRBV15 to TRBJ2-7, with 7 positions matching TRBD2. Germline CDR1 reads LNHNV; CDR2 reads YYDKDF (reference sequence). This CDR3 has 15 residues. Trimming at V came to 0 bases and at J to 3 bases, leaving 5 bases not matched to a gene. CDR3 in amino acids: CATSRDTRGDYEQYF. In nucleotides, the CDR3 is TGTGCCACCAGCAGAGATACCCGGGGGGACTACGAGCAGTACTTC. The full variable domain, with the rest looked up from reference TRBV15 and TRBJ2-7, is DAMVIQNPRYQVTQFGKPVTLSCSQTLNHNVMYWYQQKSSQAPKLLFHYYDKDFNNEADTPDNFQSRRPNTSFCFLDIRSPGLGDTAMYLCATSRDTRGDYEQYFGPGTRLTVT.

This chain uses TRBV2 with TRBJ1-1; 12 nucleotides align to TRBD1. V lost 7 bases, J lost 4 bases, and 7 bases stayed unmatched. Looked up from germline, CDR1 is SNHLY and CDR2 is FYNNEI. This CDR3 has 15 residues. The CDR3 sequence is CASIRDRGPATEAFF. The CDR3 bases are TGTGCCAGCATTCGGGACAGGGGGCCGGCCACTGAAGCTTTCTTT.

The sample holds one count of this clone. The rearrangement uses TRBV5-1 and TRBJ2-7, with 10 positions matching TRBD1. Trimming at V came to 3 bases and at J to 5 bases, leaving 5 bases not matched to a gene. The germline CDR1 and CDR2 sequences are SGHRS and YFSETQ. The CDR3 runs 14 residues. CDR3 sequence (DNA): TGCGCCAGCAGCTGGAGACAGGGGGCAGACGAGCAGTACTTC. Translating gives CASSWRQGADEQYF.

V and J are TRBV7-6 and TRBJ2-7, with D perhaps matching TRBD1 (6 bases). The CDR3 covers 13 residues. V shed 5 bases and J shed 5 bases, with 13 bases lying between them. Germline V gives CDR1 SGHVS, CDR2 FNYEAQ. CDR3 sequence: CASSRKQGDEQYF. The CDR3 coding sequence is TGTGCCAGCAGCCGTAAACAGGGAGACGAGCAGTACTTC.

This clone came up a few times. The conserved final phenylalanine or tryptophan is absent from the CDR3, which likely points to a read error. The limits of the CDR3 on the DNA are not certain, so only TCRdb's listed CDR3 is given. The CDR3 here is CASSEGGDRPS. V and J are TRBV2 and TRBJ2-7; the table's D call, TRBD1, was not checked against the DNA. Germline V gives CDR1 SNHLY, CDR2 FYNNEI. Inclusive of both ends, the CDR3 amounts to 11 amino acids.

The chain uses TRBV4-3 and TRBJ2-1, with D perhaps TRBD1 or TRBD2 (6 bases each). This CDR3 has 19 residues. With 0 bases removed from V and 5 bases from J, the gap between germline ends came to 23 bases. Germline CDR1 and CDR2: LGHNA and YSLEER. CDR3 sequence: CASSQDVSPPGAPHNEQFF. The CDR3 DNA is TGCGCCAGCAGCCAAGACGTGAGTCCCCCGGGGGCCCCCCACAATGAGCAGTTCTTC.

The chain is built from TRBV19 and TRBJ2-7, with 9 nucleotides matching TRBD2. V shed 3 bases, J shed 1 base, and the junction held 4 bases outside the gene matches. The CDR3 is made up of 15 amino acids. Per the germline V gene, CDR1 is LNHDA and CDR2 is SQIVND (reference sequence). CDR3 sequence (DNA): TGTGCCAGTAGTATCGGGCTAGCGGGATCCTACGAGCAGTACTTC. Translation: CASSIGLAGSYEQYF.

This chain links TRBV27 with TRBJ2-5; 11 bases fit TRBD1. The DNA end lines up better with TRBJ2-7; the J call may be wrong. The CDR3 sequence is 14 residues long. Germline V gene lookup returns CDR1 MNHEY and CDR2 SMNVEV (reference sequence). CDR3 amino acids: CASSLDRGPYEQYF. As DNA, the CDR3 is TGTGCCAGCAGTTTGGACAGGGGGCCGTACGAGCAGTACTTC.